The present T cell receptor beta chain was sequenced within a study of early T cells in non-severe SARS-CoV-2 infection. Study overall: Bulk RNA from unsorted whole blood was sequenced; chains were unpaired. General study results and limits: A preference for anti-spike CD8 responses marked VDJdb matching, which missed private and CD4 specificities.

As part of library construction, unique molecular identifiers were attached to individual cDNA molecules. TCRdb passed the 5' RACE reads through MiXCR, listing each CDR3 protein once. The sample shows approximately 70,000 distinct CDR3 sequences, over 9.5% of them seen only once. This CDR3 has 16 residues. For this clonotype: Antigen unknown.

The TCR comes from an adult who was a healthcare worker with PCR-confirmed SARS-CoV-2 infection or an uninfected control (not recorded which). The chain employs TRBV21-1 and TRBJ2-5; TRBD1 is taken as the D call from the table, unchecked against the DNA. TRBV21-1 is reported as a pseudogene. Here the sequenced sample was whole blood, taken at baseline. Here the CDR3 reads CASTLPPGARSETQYF. CDR3 in DNA: TGTGCCAGCACCCTTCCGCCGGGGGCTCGGTCAGAGACCCAGTACTTC.